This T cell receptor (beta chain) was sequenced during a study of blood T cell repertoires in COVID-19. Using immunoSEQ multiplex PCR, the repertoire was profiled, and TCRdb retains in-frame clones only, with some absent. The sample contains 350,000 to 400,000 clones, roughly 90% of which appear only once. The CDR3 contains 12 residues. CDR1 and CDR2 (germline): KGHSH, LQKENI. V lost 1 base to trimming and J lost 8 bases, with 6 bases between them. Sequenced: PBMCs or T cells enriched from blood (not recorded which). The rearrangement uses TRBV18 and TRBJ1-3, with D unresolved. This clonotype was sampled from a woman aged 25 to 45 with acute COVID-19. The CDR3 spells CASSPQRDTIYF. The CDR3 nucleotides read TGTGCCAGCTCACCACAACGAGACACCATATATTTT.